The sequence of this T cell receptor (beta chain) was determined in a study of blood T cell repertoires in COVID-19. Study summary: Recovered participants had two consecutive negative NP/OP PCR tests, healthcare professional clearance, or symptom resolution. Sample material is recorded as cDNA or gDNA derived from T cells, B-cell-depleted T cells, or PBMCs.

Germline CDR1 and CDR2: SNHLY and FYNNEI. This CDR3 has 13 residues. Trimming left V 4 bases short and J 8 bases short, with 9 bases between. Donors were grouped by their self-reported clinical history. In the authors' workflow: Amplification of reference gene primers provided the estimated nucleated cell counts. Produced via immunoSEQ multiplex PCR; TCRdb's table is partial and in-frame only. V, J and clone size were drawn from that table, and D and trimming were deduced from the DNA. The sample includes under 300,000 clones, 85% to 90% of them seen just once. The source is a woman aged 55-70 years in a cohort exposed to, infected with or recovered from COVID-19 (not recorded which). Sample: PBMCs or T cells enriched from blood (not recorded which). The V and J genes are TRBV2 and TRBJ1-6; no definite D call. The CDR3 sequence: CASSVDGDSPLHF. The CDR3 DNA sequence: TGTGCCAGCAGTGTGGACGGGGATTCACCCCTCCACTTT.